This T cell receptor (beta chain) was retrieved from a study of blood T cell repertoires in COVID-19. Study overall: The samples span acute and convalescent COVID-19 from the United States, Italy and Spain.

Under the authors' procedure: Amplification from reference gene primers served as the basis for estimated nucleated cell counts. Only in-frame clones appear in the TCRdb table, and some are missing; sequencing was by immunoSEQ multiplex PCR. Clone size and the V and J calls come from that table; the DNA yielded D and trimming. The sample lists 110,000 or so clones, around 82% occurring once. Unmatched junction bases numbered 5, after V lost 3 bases and J lost 0 bases. From germline, CDR1 is MNHNS and CDR2 SASEGT. The CDR3 is 16 amino acids. The chain employs TRBV6-1 and TRBJ2-3; TRBD2 matches 8 bases. The sequencing sample was made of peripheral blood. The origin of this receptor is a woman aged 50 to 60 with acute or convalescent COVID-19. In nucleotides, the CDR3 is TGTGCCAGCAGTGACGGGGGGGGGCGAAGCACAGATACGCAGTATTTT. It is translated as CASSDGGGRSTDTQYF.